This TCR beta chain was observed in a study of T-cell reconstitution after alpha-beta-depleted transplantation in children. Unique molecular identifiers tagged the TCRbeta library. One entry per CDR3 protein results from TCRdb running MiXCR on the PCR reads. The sample has about 610,000 distinct CDR3 sequences, 10% seen once. Trimming shortened V by 1 base and J by 2 bases, and 13 bases separated the two germline ends. Per germline, CDR1 KGHDR and CDR2 SFDVKD. CDR3 length: 17 amino acids. This chain joins TRBV24-1 and TRBJ2-2, with D maybe TRBD2 (5 bases). This receptor was obtained from a human donor who donated a stem cell graft to a child with acute myeloid leukemia. The sequencing here drew on PBMCs from the stem cell graft donor, taken from the stem cell graft. Here the CDR3 DNA reads TGTGCCACCAGTGATTTTACTAGTTCCCACAACACCGGGGAGCTGTTTTTT. This gives the protein CATSDFTSSHNTGELFF.